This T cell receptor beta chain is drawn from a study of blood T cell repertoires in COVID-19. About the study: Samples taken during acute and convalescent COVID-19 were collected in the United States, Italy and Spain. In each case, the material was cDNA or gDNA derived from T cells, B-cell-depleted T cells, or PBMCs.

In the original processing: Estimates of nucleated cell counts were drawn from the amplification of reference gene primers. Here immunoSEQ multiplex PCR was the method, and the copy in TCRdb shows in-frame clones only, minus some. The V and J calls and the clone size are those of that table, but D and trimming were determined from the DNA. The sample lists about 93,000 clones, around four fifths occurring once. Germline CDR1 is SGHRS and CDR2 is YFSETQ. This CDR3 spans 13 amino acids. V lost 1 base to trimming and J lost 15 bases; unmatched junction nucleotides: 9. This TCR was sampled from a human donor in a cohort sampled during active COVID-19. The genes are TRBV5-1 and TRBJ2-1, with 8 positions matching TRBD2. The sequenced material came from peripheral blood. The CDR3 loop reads CASSLMAGGDGFF. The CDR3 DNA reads TGCGCCAGCAGCTTGATGGCGGGAGGTGACGGGTTCTTC. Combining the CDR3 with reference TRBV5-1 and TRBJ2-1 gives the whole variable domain KAGVTQTPRYLIKTRGQQVTLSCSPISGHRSVSWYQQTPGQGLQFLFEYFSETQRNKGNFPGRFSGRQFSNSRSEMNVSTLELGDSALYLCASSLMAGGDGFFGPGTRLTVL.